This section outlines one T cell receptor (beta chain) sequence together with its context. Its matching antigen is unknown. Sorted subsets were amplified in replicate PCRs using 200 to 250 ng DNA, roughly 30,000 T cell genomes. Clones were sequenced by immunoSEQ multiplex PCR, and TCRdb holds only the in-frame ones, with some missing. The sample records approximately 640,000 clones, 72% being singletons. This sample stems from a study of shared clonotypes between healthy human individuals. Study-level results: A limitation of the genetic and exposure-history diversity represented arose from few donors.

Donors, healthy HIV-negative adults, lacked recent acute infections or vaccinations. Every donor was a Caucasian adult from Nashville, Tennessee. CDR3 length equals 17 residues. Germline trimming cut 5 bases from V and 5 bases from J; bases unmatched to any gene: 11. Germline V gene lookup returns CDR1 PRHDT and CDR2 FYEKMQ (reference sequence). This TCR was recovered from a woman in her 30s in good health. The sequenced sample consisted of memory CD4+ T cells sorted from blood. Subset defined: CD45RA-negative fraction. The chain carries TRBV13 and TRBJ2-7, with TRBD2 matching 14 bases. CDR3 loop: CASSRSGTSGRSNEQYF. CDR3 coding DNA: TGTGCCAGCAGCAGATCCGGGACTAGCGGGAGATCCAACGAGCAGTACTTC.